The present entry profiles one TCR beta chain with its context. The CDR3 is 16 amino acids. Per germline, CDR1 SGHVS and CDR2 FQNEAQ. The ends were cut back, 2 bases at V and 0 bases at J, with 11 bases in the middle. This sample is drawn from a study of blood T cell repertoires in COVID-19. Background on the study: The United States, Italy and Spain were the sources of the acute and convalescent COVID-19 samples. From T cells, B-cell-depleted T cells, or PBMCs came the material, which was cDNA or gDNA.

Per the study methods: Nucleated cell number was recorded as an estimate derived from reference gene primer amplification. The data were produced by immunoSEQ multiplex PCR, yet TCRdb's version contains in-frame clones alone and is incomplete. V, J and clone size reflect that table, while D and trimming were determined from the DNA. The sample lists roughly 150,000 clones, over 70% seen once, with around a fifth in the top ten. This clonotype was obtained from a woman in her 70s who had recovered from COVID-19. The chain couples TRBV7-8 to TRBJ1-5; maybe TRBD1 (5 bases). Sequencing was done on a sample of peripheral blood. The CDR3 loop reads CASSLSGAYSNQPQHF. The CDR3 coding sequence is TGTGCCAGCAGCTTATCTGGGGCCTATAGCAATCAGCCCCAGCATTTT.